This is a list of T cell receptor beta chains from one sample in a study of radiotherapy plus CTLA-4 blockade in lung cancer. The method was immunoSEQ multiplex PCR; TCRdb's version includes in-frame clones alone and lacks a portion of them. The repertoire includes 90,000 or so clones, around four fifths of them detected once, and 0.65% to 0.95% sits in the top ten. The sequenced sample was peripheral blood, obtained from a patient treated with radiotherapy plus ipilimumab. These receptors came from a human donor with non-small cell lung cancer who had stable disease on radiotherapy plus ipilimumab. The CDR3 runs from the conserved cysteine through the conserved F or W. The order of the fields is CDR3 DNA, CDR3 protein, clone size, V gene, D gene, J gene. D genes are given only for firm matches. Size values are once, few and many counts, or a class for expanded clones, and some rows have none.

cdr3_nt: TGTGCCAGCAGTTCGCCCCGGGGGCCAACCTACAATGAGCAGTTCTTC
cdr3_aa: CASSSPRGPTYNEQFF
clone_size: .
v_call: TRBV6-5
d_call: .
j_call: TRBJ2-1

cdr3_nt: TGTGCCAGCGACAGGGGGCGAAGGAACACTGAAGCTTTCTTT
cdr3_aa: CASDRGRRNTEAFF
clone_size: .
v_call: TRBV2
d_call: TRBD1
j_call: TRBJ1-1

cdr3_nt: TGTGCCAGCAGCTTGGTTCGAGCGGGACAATACAATGAGCAGTTCTTC
cdr3_aa: CASSLVRAGQYNEQFF
clone_size: .
v_call: TRBV5-4
d_call: .
j_call: TRBJ2-1

cdr3_nt: TGTGCCAGCAGCTCCGGGATACTCCAAGAGACCCAGTACTTC
cdr3_aa: CASSSGILQETQYF
clone_size: .
v_call: TRBV7-8
d_call: .
j_call: TRBJ2-5

cdr3_nt: TGCGCCAGCAGCGCAGCGGGAAACGAGCAGTACTTC
cdr3_aa: CASSAAGNEQYF
clone_size: .
v_call: TRBV5-1
d_call: TRBD2
j_call: TRBJ2-7

cdr3_nt: TGTGCCAGAAGCTTACGTCGGCAGGAGCAGTACTTC
cdr3_aa: CARSLRRQEQYF
clone_size: few
v_call: TRBV5-3
d_call: .
j_call: TRBJ2-4

cdr3_nt: TGCGCCAGCAGCCTAGACAGGATACTGAACACTGAAGCTTTCTTT
cdr3_aa: CASSLDRILNTEAFF
clone_size: .
v_call: TRBV5-1
d_call: .
j_call: TRBJ1-1

cdr3_nt: TGTGCCAGCAGTCATAGCGGGGGGGAGCGGGCGACCCAGTACTTC
cdr3_aa: CASSHSGGERATQYF
clone_size: once
v_call: TRBV28
d_call: TRBD2
j_call: TRBJ2-5

cdr3_nt: TGCAGCGTAGAACAGGGGGCCGCGGATACGCAGTATTTT
cdr3_aa: CSVEQGAADTQYF
clone_size: .
v_call: TRBV29-1
d_call: TRBD1
j_call: TRBJ2-3

cdr3_nt: TGTGCCAGGCGTAGCCGTTATTCACCCCTCCACTTT
cdr3_aa: CARRSRYSPLHF
clone_size: .
v_call: TRBV6-4
d_call: .
j_call: TRBJ1-6

cdr3_nt: TGTGCCAGCAGTCCGCCCCTAGATACGCAGTATTTT
cdr3_aa: CASSPPLDTQYF
clone_size: .
v_call: TRBV6-6
d_call: .
j_call: TRBJ2-3

cdr3_nt: TGTGCCAGCAGAGGGGGTGCGGGAAACACCATATATTTT
cdr3_aa: CASRGGAGNTIYF
clone_size: .
v_call: TRBV7-9
d_call: .
j_call: TRBJ1-3